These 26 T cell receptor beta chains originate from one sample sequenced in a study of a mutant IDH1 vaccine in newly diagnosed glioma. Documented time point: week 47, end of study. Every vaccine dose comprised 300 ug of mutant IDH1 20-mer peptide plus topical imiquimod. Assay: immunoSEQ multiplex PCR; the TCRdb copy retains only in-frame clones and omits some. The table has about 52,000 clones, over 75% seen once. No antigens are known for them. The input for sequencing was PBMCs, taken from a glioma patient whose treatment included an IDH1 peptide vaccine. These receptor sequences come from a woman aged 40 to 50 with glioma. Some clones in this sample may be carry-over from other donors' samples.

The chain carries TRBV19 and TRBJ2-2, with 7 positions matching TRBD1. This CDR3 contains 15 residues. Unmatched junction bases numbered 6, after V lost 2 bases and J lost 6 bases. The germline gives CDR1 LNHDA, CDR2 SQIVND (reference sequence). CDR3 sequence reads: CASSIPDRDAGELFF. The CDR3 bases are TGTGCCAGTAGTATACCCGACAGGGATGCCGGGGAGCTGTTTTTT.

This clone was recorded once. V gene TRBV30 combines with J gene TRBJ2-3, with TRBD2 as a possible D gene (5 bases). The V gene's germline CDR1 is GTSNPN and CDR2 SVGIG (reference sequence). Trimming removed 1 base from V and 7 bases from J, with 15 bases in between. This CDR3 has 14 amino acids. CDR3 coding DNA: TGTGCCTGGAGTGGAACCCCAGGAGGATATACGCAGTATTTT. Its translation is CAWSGTPGGYTQYF.

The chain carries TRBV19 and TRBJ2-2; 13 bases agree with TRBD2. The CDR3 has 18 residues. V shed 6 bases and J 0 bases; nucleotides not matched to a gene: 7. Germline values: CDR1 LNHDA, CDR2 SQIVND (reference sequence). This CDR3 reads CASSRTSGGSSNTGELFF. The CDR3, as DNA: TGTGCCAGTAGCCGGACTAGCGGGGGATCCTCGAACACCGGGGAGCTGTTTTTT. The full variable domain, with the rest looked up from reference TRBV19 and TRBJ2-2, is DGGITQSPKYLFRKEGQNVTLSCEQNLNHDAMYWYRQDPGQGLRLIYYSQIVNDFQKGDIAEGYSVSREKKESFPLTVTSAQKNPTAFYLCASSRTSGGSSNTGELFFGEGSRLTVL.

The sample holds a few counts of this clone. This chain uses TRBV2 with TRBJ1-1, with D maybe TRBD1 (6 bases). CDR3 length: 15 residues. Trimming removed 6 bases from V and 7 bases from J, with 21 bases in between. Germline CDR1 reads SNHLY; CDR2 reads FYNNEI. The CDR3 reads CASSPIQGVTGEAFF. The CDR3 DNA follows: TGTGCCAGCAGCCCCATACAGGGAGTGACAGGTGAAGCTTTCTTT.

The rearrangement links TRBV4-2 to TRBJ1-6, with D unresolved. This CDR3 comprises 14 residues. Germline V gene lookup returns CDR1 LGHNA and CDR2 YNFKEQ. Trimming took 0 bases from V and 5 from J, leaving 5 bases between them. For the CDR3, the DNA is TGTGCCAGCAGCCAAGATACAAATAATTCACCCCTCCACTTT. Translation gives CASSQDTNNSPLHF.

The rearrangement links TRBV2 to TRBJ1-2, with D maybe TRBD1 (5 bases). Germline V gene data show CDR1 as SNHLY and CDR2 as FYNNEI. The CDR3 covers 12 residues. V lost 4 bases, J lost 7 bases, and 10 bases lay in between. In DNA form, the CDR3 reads TGTGCCAGCAGTGGGGGCGGTTTTGGCTACACCTTC. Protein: CASSGGGFGYTF.

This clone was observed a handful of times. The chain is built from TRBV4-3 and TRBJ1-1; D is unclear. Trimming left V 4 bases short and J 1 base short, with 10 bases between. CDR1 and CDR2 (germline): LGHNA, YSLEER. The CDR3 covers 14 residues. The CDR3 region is CASSRPDPNTEAFF. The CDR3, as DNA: TGCGCCAGCAGCCGGCCGGACCCGAACACTGAAGCTTTCTTT.

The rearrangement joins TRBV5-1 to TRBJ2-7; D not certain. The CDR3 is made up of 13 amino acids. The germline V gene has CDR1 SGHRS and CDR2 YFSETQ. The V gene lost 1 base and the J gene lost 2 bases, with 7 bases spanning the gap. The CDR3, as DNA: TGCGCCAGCAGCTTGACATCTACCTACGAGCAGTACTTC. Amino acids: CASSLTSTYEQYF.

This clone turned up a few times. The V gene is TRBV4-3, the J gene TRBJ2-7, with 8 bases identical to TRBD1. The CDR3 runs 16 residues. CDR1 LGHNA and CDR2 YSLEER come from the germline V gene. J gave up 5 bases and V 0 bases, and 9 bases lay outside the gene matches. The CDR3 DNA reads TGCGCCAGCAGCCAAGATGCAGGGGGCCCCCCCAACGAGCAGTACTTC. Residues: CASSQDAGGPPNEQYF.

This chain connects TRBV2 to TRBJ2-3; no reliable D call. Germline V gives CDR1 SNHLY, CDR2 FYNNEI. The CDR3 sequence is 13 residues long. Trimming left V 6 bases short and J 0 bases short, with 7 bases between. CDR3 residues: CASRQDSTDTQYF. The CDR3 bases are TGTGCCAGCAGACAAGACAGCACAGATACGCAGTATTTT.

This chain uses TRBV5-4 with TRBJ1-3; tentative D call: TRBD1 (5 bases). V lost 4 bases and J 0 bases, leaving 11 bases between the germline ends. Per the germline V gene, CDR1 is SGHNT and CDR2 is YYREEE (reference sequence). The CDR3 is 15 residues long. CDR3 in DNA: TGTGCCAGCAGCACAGACAGTCTCTCTGGAAACACCATATATTTT. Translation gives CASSTDSLSGNTIYF.

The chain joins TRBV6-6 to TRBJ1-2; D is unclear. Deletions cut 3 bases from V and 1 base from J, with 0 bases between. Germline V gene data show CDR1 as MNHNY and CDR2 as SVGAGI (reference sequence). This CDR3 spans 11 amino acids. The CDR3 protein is CASSYNYGYTF. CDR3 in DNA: TGTGCCAGCAGTTATAACTATGGCTACACCTTC.

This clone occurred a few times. The CDR3 DNA sequence: TGTGCCTGGGGGGACAGGGCCAGGGGGACTGAAGCTTTCTTT. This sequence encodes CAWGDRARGTEAFF. This sequence joins TRBV30 and TRBJ1-1, with TRBD1 matching 9 bases. Per the germline V gene, CDR1 is GTSNPN and CDR2 is SVGIG (reference sequence). J gave up 5 bases and V 5 bases, and 9 bases lay outside the gene matches. The CDR3 has 14 residues.

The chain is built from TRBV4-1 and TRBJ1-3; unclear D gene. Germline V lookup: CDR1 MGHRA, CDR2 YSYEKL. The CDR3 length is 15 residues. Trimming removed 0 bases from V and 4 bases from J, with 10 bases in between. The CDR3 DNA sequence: TGCGCCAGCAGCCAAGATACTCGGGCGGGAAACACCATATATTTT. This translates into CASSQDTRAGNTIYF.

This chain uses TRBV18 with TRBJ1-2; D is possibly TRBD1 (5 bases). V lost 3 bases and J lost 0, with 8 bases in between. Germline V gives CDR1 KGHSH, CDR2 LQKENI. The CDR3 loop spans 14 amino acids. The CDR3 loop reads CASSPGPTNYGYTF. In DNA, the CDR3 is TGTGCCAGCTCACCGGGACCCACTAACTATGGCTACACCTTC.

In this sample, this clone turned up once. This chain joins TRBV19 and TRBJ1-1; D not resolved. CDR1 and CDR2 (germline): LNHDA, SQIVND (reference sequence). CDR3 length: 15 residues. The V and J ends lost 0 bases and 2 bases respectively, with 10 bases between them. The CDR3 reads CASSIDLESNTEAFF. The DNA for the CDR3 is TGTGCCAGTAGTATAGATCTAGAATCCAACACTGAAGCTTTCTTT. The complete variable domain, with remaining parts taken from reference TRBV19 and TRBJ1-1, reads DGGITQSPKYLFRKEGQNVTLSCEQNLNHDAMYWYRQDPGQGLRLIYYSQIVNDFQKGDIAEGYSVSREKKESFPLTVTSAQKNPTAFYLCASSIDLESNTEAFFGQGTRLTVV.

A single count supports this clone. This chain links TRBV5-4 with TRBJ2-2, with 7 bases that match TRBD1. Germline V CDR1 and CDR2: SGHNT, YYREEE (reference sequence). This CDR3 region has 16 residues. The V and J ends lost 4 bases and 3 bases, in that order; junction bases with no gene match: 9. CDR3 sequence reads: CASSRTGTAYTGELFF. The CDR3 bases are TGTGCCAGCAGCAGGACCGGGACAGCTTACACCGGGGAGCTGTTTTTT.

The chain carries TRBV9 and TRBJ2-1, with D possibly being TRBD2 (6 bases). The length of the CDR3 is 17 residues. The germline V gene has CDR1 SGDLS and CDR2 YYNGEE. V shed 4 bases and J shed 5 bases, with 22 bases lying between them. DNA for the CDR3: TGTGCCAGCAGCCTCGCCACGAGGCGACTAGGAAACAATGAGCAGTTCTTC. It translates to CASSLATRRLGNNEQFF.

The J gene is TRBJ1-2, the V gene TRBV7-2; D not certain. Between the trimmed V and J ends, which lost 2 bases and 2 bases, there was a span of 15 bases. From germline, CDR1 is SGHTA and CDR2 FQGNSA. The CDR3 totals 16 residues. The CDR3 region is CASSLSAQDSNYGYTF. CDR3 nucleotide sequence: TGTGCCAGCAGCTTAAGCGCGCAGGACTCGAACTATGGCTACACCTTC.

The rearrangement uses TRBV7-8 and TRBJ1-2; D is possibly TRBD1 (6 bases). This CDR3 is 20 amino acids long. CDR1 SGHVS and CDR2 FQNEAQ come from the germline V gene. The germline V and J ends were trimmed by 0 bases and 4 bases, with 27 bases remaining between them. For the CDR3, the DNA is TGTGCCAGCAGCTTAGCGCTCCTACAGGGAGGGGCAATACTGGGCTATGGCTACACCTTC. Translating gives CASSLALLQGGAILGYGYTF.

The CDR3, as DNA: TGTGCTAGTGGTTCCAGGGTATACGAGCAGTACTTC. Translated: CASGSRVYEQYF. The chain has TRBV12-5 and TRBJ2-7, with D possibly TRBD1 on 5 matching bases. The CDR3 is made up of 12 amino acids. The germline CDR1 and CDR2 sequences are LGHNT and FRNRAP. The V gene lost 4 bases and the J gene lost 4 bases, with 8 bases spanning the gap.

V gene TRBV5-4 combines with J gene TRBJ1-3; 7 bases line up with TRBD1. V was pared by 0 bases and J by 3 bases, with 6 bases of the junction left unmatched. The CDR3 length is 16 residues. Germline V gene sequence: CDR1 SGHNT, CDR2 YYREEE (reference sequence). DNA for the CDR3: TGTGCCAGCAGCTTGGGACAGGGACAGTTTGGAAACACCATATATTTT. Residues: CASSLGQGQFGNTIYF.

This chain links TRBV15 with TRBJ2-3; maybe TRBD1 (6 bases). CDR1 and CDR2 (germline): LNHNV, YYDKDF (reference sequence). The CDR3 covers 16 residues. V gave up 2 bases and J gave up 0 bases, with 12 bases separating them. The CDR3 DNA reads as TGTGCCACCAGCAGATCAAGACAGGCTAGCACAGATACGCAGTATTTT. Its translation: CATSRSRQASTDTQYF.

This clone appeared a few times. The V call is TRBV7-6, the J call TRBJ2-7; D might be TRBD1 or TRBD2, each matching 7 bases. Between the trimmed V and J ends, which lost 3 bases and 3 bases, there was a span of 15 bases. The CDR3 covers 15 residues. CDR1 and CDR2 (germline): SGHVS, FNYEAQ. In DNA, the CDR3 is TGTGCCAGCAGCTTGGGAGGGGGCCCCATCTACGAGCAGTACTTC. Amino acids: CASSLGGGPIYEQYF. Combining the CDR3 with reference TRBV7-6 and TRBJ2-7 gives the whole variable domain GAGVSQSPRYKVTKRGQDVALRCDPISGHVSLYWYRQALGQGPEFLTYFNYEAQQDKSGLPNDRFSAERPEGSISTLTIQRTEQRDSAMYRCASSLGGGPIYEQYFGPGTRLTVT.

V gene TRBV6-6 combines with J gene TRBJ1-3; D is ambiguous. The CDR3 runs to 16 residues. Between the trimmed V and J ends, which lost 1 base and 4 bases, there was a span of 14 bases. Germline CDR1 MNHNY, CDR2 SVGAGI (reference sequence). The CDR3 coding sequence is TGTGCCAGCAGTTACTACAACACCGGGAGGGGAAACACCATATATTTT. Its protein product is CASSYYNTGRGNTIYF.

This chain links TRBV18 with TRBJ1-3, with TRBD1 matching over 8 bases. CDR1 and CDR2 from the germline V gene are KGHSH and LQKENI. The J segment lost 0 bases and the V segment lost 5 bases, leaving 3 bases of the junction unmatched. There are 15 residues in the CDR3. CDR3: CASSADRGSGNTIYF. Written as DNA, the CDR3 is TGTGCCAGCTCAGCTGACAGGGGCTCTGGAAACACCATATATTTT.